A selection of T cell receptor beta chains follows, all from one sample in a study of cytotoxic CD8 clonotypes in ibrutinib-treated CLL. Sequenced by immunoSEQ multiplex PCR; TCRdb stores in-frame clones only, minus some. The sample lists under 300,000 clones, around 69% occurring once. The sequences come from PBMCs, collected at disease progression, from a patient treated with ibrutinib. The origin of the receptors is a human donor with chronic lymphocytic leukemia. The CDR3 runs from the conserved cysteine through the conserved F or W. Fields, in order: J gene, V gene, D gene, clone size, CDR3 protein, CDR3 DNA. A D gene is named only where the DNA matches it firmly. Clone size is stated in some rows and not others, as once, few, many or a class when expanded.

J: TRBJ2-1; V: TRBV7-3; D: TRBD1; size: NA; CDR3: CASRSGTGYYNEQFF; DNA: TGTGCCAGCAGGTCCGGGACAGGCTACTACAATGAGCAGTTCTTC
J: TRBJ1-1; V: TRBV7-9; D: NA; size: NA; CDR3: CASRPGDQNTEAFF; DNA: TGTGCCAGCAGACCAGGGGACCAGAACACTGAAGCTTTCTTT
J: TRBJ1-2; V: TRBV18; D: NA; size: once; CDR3: CASSPRTANYGYTF; DNA: TGTGCCAGCTCACCACGGACAGCTAACTATGGCTACACCTTC
J: TRBJ1-2; V: TRBV2; D: NA; size: NA; CDR3: CASSVAGALGYGYTF; DNA: TGTGCCAGCAGTGTGGCTGGGGCATTGGGCTATGGCTACACCTTC
J: TRBJ2-1; V: TRBV18; D: TRBD2; size: once; CDR3: CASSPGSGGANEQFF; DNA: TGTGCCAGCTCCCCGGGTAGCGGGGGGGCCAATGAGCAGTTCTTC
J: TRBJ1-6; V: TRBV7-2; D: TRBD1; size: NA; CDR3: CASVRDRSNSPLHF; DNA: TGTGCCAGCGTGAGGGACAGGAGTAATTCACCCCTCCACTTT
J: TRBJ2-5; V: TRBV28; D: NA; size: NA; CDR3: CASSFPLQETQYF; DNA: TGTGCCAGCAGTTTTCCACTACAAGAGACCCAGTACTTC
J: TRBJ1-3; V: TRBV5-1; D: NA; size: once; CDR3: CASSSLGGPGNTIYF; DNA: TGCGCCAGCAGCTCTTTAGGCGGCCCTGGAAACACCATATATTTT
J: TRBJ1-6; V: TRBV6-5; D: NA; size: few; CDR3: CASSYSPLGALHF; DNA: TGTGCCAGCAGTTACTCGCCGCTAGGGGCCCTCCACTTT
J: TRBJ2-7; V: TRBV7-9; D: TRBD1; size: NA; CDR3: CASSLEDRRPNSYEQYF; DNA: TGTGCCAGCAGCTTGGAGGACAGGAGACCGAATAGCTACGAGCAGTACTTC
J: TRBJ2-2; V: TRBV7-2; D: NA; size: few; CDR3: CASSVGTAGELFF; DNA: TGTGCCAGCAGCGTAGGGACGGCCGGGGAGCTGTTTTTT
J: TRBJ2-7; V: TRBV5-1; D: NA; size: NA; CDR3: CASSLGPRGPDEQYF; DNA: TGCGCCAGCAGCTTGGGACCCAGGGGCCCGGACGAGCAGTACTTC
J: TRBJ2-5; V: TRBV5-4; D: NA; size: NA; CDR3: CASSLLQETQYF; DNA: TGTGCCAGCAGCTTGCTACAAGAGACCCAGTACTTC
J: TRBJ1-2; V: TRBV18; D: TRBD1; size: once; CDR3: CASSPLFGQGSRYGYTF; DNA: TGTGCCAGCTCACCACTCTTCGGACAGGGCTCGCGCTATGGCTACACCTTC
J: TRBJ2-3; V: TRBV15; D: TRBD2; size: few; CDR3: CATSRGLAVVDTQYF; DNA: TGTGCCACCAGCCGCGGACTAGCCGTTGTAGATACGCAGTATTTT
J: TRBJ1-2; V: TRBV5-1; D: NA; size: few; CDR3: CASSLDRTGLRYGYTF; DNA: TGCGCCAGCAGCTTGGACAGAACGGGGCTTCGGTATGGCTACACCTTC
J: TRBJ1-2; V: TRBV28; D: NA; size: NA; CDR3: CASSLIRVYGYTF; DNA: TGTGCCAGCAGTTTAATCCGAGTCTATGGCTACACCTTC
J: TRBJ2-1; V: TRBV19; D: NA; size: once; CDR3: CASSMRTDHRNEQFF; DNA: TGTGCCAGTAGTATGCGGACAGACCACCGCAATGAGCAGTTCTTC
J: TRBJ2-7; V: TRBV5-8; D: NA; size: NA; CDR3: CASNSPGRGESYEQYF; DNA: TGTGCCAGCAACAGCCCCGGGCGAGGGGAGTCCTACGAGCAGTACTTC
J: TRBJ2-2; V: TRBV6-6; D: NA; size: few; CDR3: CASSYAGLVNTGELFF; DNA: TGTGCCAGCAGTTACGCGGGATTAGTGAACACCGGGGAGCTGTTTTTT
J: TRBJ1-4; V: TRBV5-1; D: TRBD1; size: NA; CDR3: CASSRWTGENEKLFF; DNA: TGCGCCAGCAGCCGTTGGACAGGGGAAAATGAAAAACTGTTTTTT
J: TRBJ2-7; V: TRBV11-2; D: NA; size: NA; CDR3: CASSLTRVLYEQYF; DNA: TGTGCCAGCAGCTTAACCAGGGTGCTATACGAGCAGTACTTC
J: TRBJ1-2; V: TRBV10-2; D: TRBD1; size: NA; CDR3: CASSPTGVRGYTF; DNA: TGCGCCAGCAGTCCCACAGGGGTCCGTGGCTACACCTTC
J: TRBJ2-2; V: TRBV4-1; D: NA; size: NA; CDR3: CASSRDGGLGTGELFF; DNA: TGCGCCAGCAGCCGGGACGGTGGGTTGGGGACCGGGGAGCTGTTTTTT
J: TRBJ2-3; V: TRBV7-6; D: TRBD2; size: NA; CDR3: CASSLRGRRQDTQYF; DNA: TGTGCCAGCAGCTTACGCGGGAGGAGGCAAGATACGCAGTATTTT
J: TRBJ1-2; V: TRBV9; D: NA; size: few; CDR3: CASSADRIRGYGYTF; DNA: TGTGCCAGCAGCGCAGATCGGATTAGGGGGTATGGCTACACCTTC
J: TRBJ2-7; V: TRBV2; D: NA; size: NA; CDR3: CASTSGGGYEQYF; DNA: TGTGCCAGCACCAGTGGAGGGGGGTACGAGCAGTACTTC
J: TRBJ1-6; V: TRBV15; D: NA; size: NA; CDR3: CATSRVGDQSLHF; DNA: TGTGCCACCAGCAGAGTAGGGGACCAATCCCTCCACTTT
J: TRBJ1-1; V: TRBV5-1; D: NA; size: NA; CDR3: CASSLKRENTEAFF; DNA: TGCGCCAGCAGCTTGAAGCGGGAGAACACTGAAGCTTTCTTT
J: TRBJ2-1; V: TRBV4-1; D: NA; size: NA; CDR3: CASSQDPRKGDRFF; DNA: TGCGCCAGCAGCCAAGATCCCCGGAAAGGGGATCGGTTCTTC
J: TRBJ2-7; V: TRBV7-2; D: NA; size: NA; CDR3: CASSLGGTASWGFYEQYF; DNA: TGTGCCAGCAGCTTAGGGGGGACGGCTAGCTGGGGTTTCTACGAGCAGTACTTC